This T cell receptor (beta chain) was retrieved from a study of technical replicates of blood from several donors. TCRdb keeps only in-frame clones here, not all; method: immunoSEQ multiplex PCR. The table records 55,000 to 75,000 clones, over 85% of them present only once. Germline V gene sequence: CDR1 SGHDT, CDR2 YYEEEE. The V gene end was trimmed by 4 bases and the J gene end by 5 bases; junction bases not matched to a gene: 11. The CDR3 is 18 amino acids. This sequence originates from a human donor in good health. Material: T cells isolated from PBMCs. The chain uses TRBV5-6 and TRBJ2-2; 13 bases are shared with TRBD2. As DNA, the CDR3 is TGTGCCAGCAGCAGACCGTTGACTAGCGGGAGGAGAACCGGGGAGCTGTTTTTT. The encoded protein is CASSRPLTSGRRTGELFF.